These T cell receptor beta chains were read from a single sample in a study of graft-versus-host responses after intestinal transplantation. The antigens for these receptors are not known. Here immunoSEQ multiplex PCR was the method, and the copy in TCRdb shows in-frame clones only, minus some. This repertoire shows nearly 90,000 clones, roughly four fifths found once; its top ten account for about a sixth. The sample here was unstimulated CD8+ T cells sorted from spleen or lymph node cells, taken before intestinal transplant. The receptors derive from a human donor who received an intestinal transplant. The CDR3 runs from the conserved cysteine through the conserved F or W. The order of the fields is J gene, V gene, D gene, clone size, CDR3 protein, CDR3 DNA. A D gene is named only where the DNA matches it firmly. Clone size, where shown, is once, few, many, or a class for clones that have expanded.

>TRBJ2-7|TRBV2|.|.
CASSESGSGNEQYF
TGTGCCAGCAGTGAAAGTGGCTCAGGAAACGAGCAGTACTTC
>TRBJ1-1|TRBV9|.|.
CASSGTGRYTEAFF
TGTGCCAGCAGCGGAACAGGGAGATACACTGAAGCTTTCTTT
>TRBJ2-6|TRBV5-1|.|.
CASSRGSTGANVLTF
TGCGCCAGCAGCCGTGGATCAACTGGGGCCAACGTCCTGACTTTC
>TRBJ1-1|TRBV10-1|.|once
CASKGANTEAFF
TGCGCCAGCAAGGGTGCTAACACTGAAGCTTTCTTT
>TRBJ2-6|TRBV10-2|TRBD1|.
CASSNPGTERVVASTSGANVLTF
TGCGCCAGCAGTAACCCCGGGACAGAACGAGTCGTGGCCTCAACCTCTGGGGCCAACGTCCTGACTTTC
>TRBJ1-1|TRBV2|.|few
CASWAEAFF
TGTGCCAGCTGGGCTGAAGCTTTCTTT
>TRBJ1-5|TRBV7-2|.|few
CASSNRGAAHLSEPQHF
TGTGCCAGCAGCAACCGGGGGGCAGCTCACCTTAGTGAGCCCCAGCATTTT
>TRBJ2-2|TRBV5-4|.|.
CANSLWGSGELFF
TGTGCCAACAGCTTATGGGGATCCGGGGAGCTGTTTTTT
>TRBJ1-1|TRBV18|.|.
CASSNTEAFF
TGTGCCAGCTCAAACACTGAAGCTTTCTTT
>TRBJ2-7|TRBV5-1|.|.
CASSLQDLTYEQYF
TGCGCCAGCAGCTTACAGGATCTTACCTACGAGCAGTACTTC
>TRBJ2-1|TRBV2|.|.
CASSERDGYNEQFF
TGTGCCAGCAGTGAAAGGGACGGTTACAATGAGCAGTTCTTC
>TRBJ1-1|TRBV4-1|.|.
CASSDVVNTEAFF
TGCGCCAGCAGCGACGTCGTGAACACTGAAGCTTTCTTT
>TRBJ1-6|TRBV5-1|.|.
CASSLDPSHNSPLHF
TGCGCCAGCAGCTTGGACCCGAGTCATAATTCACCCCTCCACTTT
>TRBJ2-5|TRBV27|TRBD2|once
CASSSSNSGRARETQYF
TGTGCCAGCAGTTCCTCCAATAGCGGGAGGGCACGTGAGACCCAGTACTTC
>TRBJ1-3|TRBV13|TRBD1|.
CASTPGTGAGNTIYF
TGTGCCAGCACCCCCGGGACAGGGGCTGGAAACACCATATATTTT
>TRBJ1-1|TRBV10-3|.|.
CAITIQGNTEAFF
TGTGCCATCACCATACAGGGAAACACTGAAGCTTTCTTT
>TRBJ2-7|TRBV4-1|TRBD2|once
CASSQASGGVYEQYF
TGCGCCAGCAGCCAAGCTAGCGGGGGGGTTTACGAGCAGTACTTC
>TRBJ1-2|TRBV27|TRBD1|.
CASSPGTGGNYGYTF
TGTGCCAGCAGCCCCGGGACAGGGGGCAACTATGGCTACACCTTC
>TRBJ1-1|TRBV23-1|.|.
CASSQGRQRGTEAFF
TGCGCCAGCAGTCAAGGGAGGCAAAGGGGCACTGAAGCTTTCTTT
>TRBJ2-3|TRBV9|.|.
CASSVVGYPDTQYF
TGTGCCAGCAGCGTAGTGGGCTATCCGGATACGCAGTATTTT
>TRBJ2-5|TRBV7-6|TRBD2|few
CASSLPPAGGGETQYF
TGTGCCAGCAGCTTACCCCCGGCGGGAGGGGGGGAGACCCAGTACTTC
>TRBJ2-1|TRBV27|TRBD2|.
CASRLLAGTNNEQFF
TGTGCCAGCAGATTACTAGCGGGCACTAACAATGAGCAGTTCTTC
>TRBJ2-7|TRBV2|TRBD2|.
CASSDLAGGWEQYF
TGTGCCAGCAGTGATTTAGCGGGAGGGTGGGAGCAGTACTTC
>TRBJ2-7|TRBV7-9|.|once
CASSSYYEQYF
TGTGCCAGCAGTTCCTACTACGAGCAGTACTTC
>TRBJ1-6|TRBV4-1|.|.
CASRGGESYNSPLHF
TGCGCCAGCAGGGGGGGCGAATCCTATAATTCACCCCTCCACTTT
>TRBJ2-7|TRBV4-2|TRBD2|.
CASSQWTSGYEQYF
TGTGCCAGCAGCCAATGGACTAGCGGCTACGAGCAGTACTTC
>TRBJ2-7|TRBV5-4|.|.
CASSHTGVPYEQYF
TGTGCCAGCAGCCACACCGGGGTTCCCTACGAGCAGTACTTC
>TRBJ1-1|TRBV27|TRBD1|.
CASSLDREGATEAFF
TGTGCCAGCAGTTTAGACAGGGAAGGGGCCACTGAAGCTTTCTTT
>TRBJ1-6|TRBV23-1|TRBD1|.
CASSRQGGNSPLHF
TGCGCCAGCAGTCGACAGGGTGGAAATTCACCCCTCCACTTT
>TRBJ2-7|TRBV5-1|TRBD1|.
CASSLAGIRQGSGEQYF
TGCGCCAGCAGCTTGGCCGGTATCCGACAGGGCTCGGGAGAGCAGTACTTC
>TRBJ1-3|TRBV14|TRBD1|.
CASSQTGQGNTIYF
TGTGCCAGCAGCCAAACGGGACAGGGAAACACCATATATTTT
>TRBJ2-1|TRBV9|.|.
CASSVWAGIRPGEQFF
TGTGCCAGCAGCGTATGGGCGGGAATCCGGCCTGGTGAGCAGTTCTTC
>TRBJ1-6|TRBV11-2|.|few
CASSLGTGGSPLHF
TGTGCCAGCAGCTTAGGCACCGGTGGCTCACCCCTCCACTTT
>TRBJ2-7|TRBV10-3|.|.
CAISAKRDTREQYF
TGTGCCATCAGCGCCAAAAGGGACACCAGAGAGCAGTACTTC
>TRBJ1-4|TRBV4-1|.|.
CASSQDEAALVKLFF
TGCGCCAGCAGCCAAGACGAGGCTGCGTTGGTTAAACTGTTTTTT
>TRBJ2-1|TRBV10-3|.|.
CAISESMTPSYNEQFF
TGTGCCATCAGTGAGTCGATGACTCCCTCCTACAATGAGCAGTTCTTC
>TRBJ1-2|TRBV29-1|.|once
CSVEMRREVYGYTF
TGCAGCGTTGAAATGCGCAGAGAAGTCTATGGCTACACCTTC
>TRBJ1-6|TRBV4-1|TRBD1|.
CASSQDRGLSPLHF
TGCGCCAGCAGCCAAGACAGGGGGCTTTCACCCCTCCACTTT
>TRBJ1-5|TRBV15|TRBD1|.
CATSRTDRGFNQPQHF
TGTGCCACCAGCAGAACAGACAGGGGATTCAATCAGCCCCAGCATTTT
>TRBJ2-5|TRBV5-6|TRBD1|.
CASSFEGAETQYF
TGTGCCAGCAGCTTTGAGGGGGCTGAGACCCAGTACTTC
>TRBJ2-5|TRBV11-2|.|.
CASSFSKTQYF
TGTGCCAGCAGCTTTTCGAAGACCCAGTACTTC
>TRBJ1-4|TRBV6-6|.|.
CASTGYLGREKLFF
TGTGCCAGCACGGGCTATTTGGGCCGGGAAAAACTGTTTTTT
>TRBJ1-2|TRBV29-1|TRBD1|.
CSVEMTGYGYTF
TGCAGCGTTGAGATGACAGGGTATGGCTACACCTTC